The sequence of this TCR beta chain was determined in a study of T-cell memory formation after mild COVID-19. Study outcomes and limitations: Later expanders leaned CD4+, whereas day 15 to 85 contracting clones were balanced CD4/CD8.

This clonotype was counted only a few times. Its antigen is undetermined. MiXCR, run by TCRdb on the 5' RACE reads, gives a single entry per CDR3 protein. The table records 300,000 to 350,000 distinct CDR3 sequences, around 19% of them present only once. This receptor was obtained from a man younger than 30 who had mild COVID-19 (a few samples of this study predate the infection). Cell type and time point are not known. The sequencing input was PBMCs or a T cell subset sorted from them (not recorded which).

This CDR3 is CASSTVPSGELFF. CDR3 in DNA: TGTGCCAGCAGTACTGTCCCCTCCGGGGAGCTGTTTTTT. The V gene is TRBV2, the J gene TRBJ2-2; D is undetermined. Looked up from germline, CDR1 is SNHLY and CDR2 is FYNNEI. The ends were cut back, 5 bases at V and 6 bases at J, with 10 bases in the middle. The CDR3 consists of 13 residues. Variable domain in full (rest from reference TRBV2 and TRBJ2-2): EPEVTQTPSHQVTQMGQEVILRCVPISNHLYFYWYRQILGQKVEFLVSFYNNEISEKSEIFDDQFSVERPDGSNFTLKIRSTKLEDSAMYFCASSTVPSGELFFGEGSRLTVL.